These 14 T cell receptor beta chains originate from one sample sequenced in a study of T cell clonotyping in hematopoietic cell transplantation. Measured with immunoSEQ multiplex PCR; TCRdb has only the in-frame clones, and not every one. Among fewer than 80,000 clones, 94% were seen once, and the ten largest hold roughly 1.7%. The sample was peripheral blood mononuclear cells. Receptors were obtained from a man between 50 and 59 years old in good health. Some clones in this sample may be carry-over from other donors' samples.

The gene calls are TRBV2 and TRBJ1-5; 7 nucleotides match TRBD1. CDR1 is SNHLY and CDR2 is FYNNEI in the germline V gene. Trimming removed 4 bases from V and 0 bases from J; junction bases left unmatched: 6. This CDR3 region has 16 residues. The CDR3 reads CASSGGTAYSNQPQHF. Here the CDR3 DNA reads TGTGCCAGCAGTGGCGGGACAGCATATAGCAATCAGCCCCAGCATTTT. The variable domain in full, with the rest retrieved from reference TRBV2 and TRBJ1-5, is EPEVTQTPSHQVTQMGQEVILRCVPISNHLYFYWYRQILGQKVEFLVSFYNNEISEKSEIFDDQFSVERPDGSNFTLKIRSTKLEDSAMYFCASSGGTAYSNQPQHFGDGTRLSIL.

The V call is TRBV28, the J call TRBJ2-7; D gene ambiguous. Trimming removed 7 bases from V and 3 bases from J, with 13 bases in between. The CDR3 covers 13 residues. Germline CDR1 and CDR2: MDHEN and SYDVKM. The CDR3 reads CASIGPLGYEQYF. The CDR3 coding sequence is TGTGCCAGCATCGGGCCCCTAGGCTACGAGCAGTACTTC.

This chain connects TRBV25-1 to TRBJ2-3, with D unresolved. The CDR3 extends over 14 amino acids. V lost 8 bases and J 1 base, leaving 13 bases between the germline ends. CDR1 and CDR2 (germline): MGHDK, SYGVNS. The CDR3 loop is CASGSRKGTDTQYF. CDR3 nucleotides: TGTGCCAGCGGTAGTAGAAAAGGCACAGATACGCAGTATTTT.

The V call is TRBV28, the J call TRBJ2-1; the D gene is possibly TRBD1 (6 bases). From germline, CDR1 is MDHEN and CDR2 SYDVKM. V shed 3 bases and J shed 3 bases, with 9 bases lying between them. The CDR3 has 14 amino acids. For the CDR3, the DNA is TGTGCCAGCAGTTTTAGGACAGACTACAATGAGCAGTTCTTC. Translating it yields CASSFRTDYNEQFF.

The chain has TRBV28 and TRBJ2-2; D ambiguous. The germline gives CDR1 MDHEN, CDR2 SYDVKM. Trimming shortened V by 1 base and J by 1 base, and 7 bases separated the two germline ends. This CDR3 is 15 amino acids long. The CDR3 DNA is TGTGCCAGCAGTTTATATGGATTGAACACCGGGGAGCTGTTTTTT. Its translation: CASSLYGLNTGELFF. Variable domain in full (rest from reference TRBV28 and TRBJ2-2): DVKVTQSSRYLVKRTGEKVFLECVQDMDHENMFWYRQDPGLGLRLIYFSYDVKMKEKGDIPEGYSVSREKKERFSLILESASTNQTSMYLCASSLYGLNTGELFFGEGSRLTVL.

V and J are TRBV29-1 and TRBJ2-3; 9 bases match TRBD1. V was clipped by 2 bases and J by 2 bases; unmatched bases: 8. The CDR3 sequence is 16 residues long. Germline V CDR1 and CDR2: SQVTM, ANQGSEA. The CDR3 protein is CSVELGTGSFTDTQYF. CDR3 coding DNA: TGCAGCGTTGAACTCGGGACAGGGTCCTTCACAGATACGCAGTATTTT.

The CDR3 spells CASSQGRDRDGYGYTF. Here the CDR3 DNA reads TGTGCCAGCAGCCAAGGGAGGGACCGGGACGGCTATGGCTACACCTTC. J is TRBJ1-2 and V is TRBV4-2; maybe TRBD1 (5 bases). V shed 1 base and J shed 4 bases, with 16 bases lying between them. The CDR3 covers 16 residues. Germline V gene lookup returns CDR1 LGHNA and CDR2 YNFKEQ.

The chain uses TRBV7-2 and TRBJ2-7; 7 bases are a match to TRBD1. CDR1 and CDR2 (germline): SGHTA, FQGNSA. After removal of 2 bases from V and 5 bases from J, the junction contained 6 bases not matched to a gene. The CDR3 is 14 amino acids. CDR3 sequence (DNA): TGTGCCAGCAGCTTAACAGGGGCCCGGAACGAGCAGTACTTC. Amino acid sequence: CASSLTGARNEQYF.

The genes are TRBV2 and TRBJ2-6, with 7 bases fitting TRBD1. CDR3 length: 18 residues. J lost 0 bases, V lost 5 bases, and 10 bases had no gene match. CDR1 and CDR2 from the germline V gene are SNHLY and FYNNEI. As DNA, the CDR3 is TGTGCCAGCAGTTCCCGACAGGGCGGAAGCTCTGGGGCCAACGTCCTGACTTTC. This translates into CASSSRQGGSSGANVLTF.

The sample holds one count of this clone. V and J are TRBV4-2 and TRBJ2-2; D gene unclear. Deletions cut 1 base from V and 5 bases from J, with 8 bases between. The CDR3 sequence is 14 residues long. Germline CDR1 reads LGHNA; CDR2 reads YNFKEQ. The CDR3 here is CASSQGRVTGELFF. The CDR3 bases are TGTGCCAGCAGCCAAGGTCGGGTAACCGGGGAGCTGTTTTTT.

V gene TRBV10-3 combines with J gene TRBJ1-2; D ambiguous. V lost 0 bases, J lost 7 bases, and 9 bases lay in between. Germline V gene lookup returns CDR1 ENHRY and CDR2 SYGVKD. This CDR3 has 13 residues. The chain's CDR3 is CAISESAGVGYTF. Written as DNA, the CDR3 is TGTGCCATCAGTGAGTCGGCTGGGGTTGGCTACACCTTC.

In this sample, this clone turned up a few times. As DNA, the CDR3 is TGTGCCAGCAGGGGGTCGACAGGGGAAGGGAGCAATCAGCCCCAGCATTTT. This sequence encodes CASRGSTGEGSNQPQHF. The V and J genes are TRBV5-8 and TRBJ1-5; TRBD1 matches at 8 bases. The CDR3 contains 17 residues. The V segment lost 5 bases and the J segment 1 base; nucleotides outside the gene matches: 11. In germline, CDR1 is SGHTS, CDR2 YDEGEE.

This chain connects TRBV6-6 to TRBJ2-5; no clear D gene. With 6 bases removed from V and 3 bases from J, the gap between germline ends came to 11 bases. Germline V gives CDR1 MNHNY, CDR2 SVGAGI (reference sequence). This CDR3 has 13 amino acids. CDR3 nucleotide sequence: TGTGCCAGCAGAAGACTTACCGAAGAGACCCAGTACTTC. Protein: CASRRLTEETQYF.

This chain uses TRBV2 with TRBJ1-1; D is perhaps TRBD1 (6 bases). This CDR3 spans 11 amino acids. V lost 10 bases, J lost 1 base, and 7 bases lay in between. CDR1 is SNHLY, CDR2 FYNNEI, per germline. The CDR3 here is CANRENTEAFF. The CDR3 region has the DNA TGTGCCAACAGGGAGAACACTGAAGCTTTCTTT.